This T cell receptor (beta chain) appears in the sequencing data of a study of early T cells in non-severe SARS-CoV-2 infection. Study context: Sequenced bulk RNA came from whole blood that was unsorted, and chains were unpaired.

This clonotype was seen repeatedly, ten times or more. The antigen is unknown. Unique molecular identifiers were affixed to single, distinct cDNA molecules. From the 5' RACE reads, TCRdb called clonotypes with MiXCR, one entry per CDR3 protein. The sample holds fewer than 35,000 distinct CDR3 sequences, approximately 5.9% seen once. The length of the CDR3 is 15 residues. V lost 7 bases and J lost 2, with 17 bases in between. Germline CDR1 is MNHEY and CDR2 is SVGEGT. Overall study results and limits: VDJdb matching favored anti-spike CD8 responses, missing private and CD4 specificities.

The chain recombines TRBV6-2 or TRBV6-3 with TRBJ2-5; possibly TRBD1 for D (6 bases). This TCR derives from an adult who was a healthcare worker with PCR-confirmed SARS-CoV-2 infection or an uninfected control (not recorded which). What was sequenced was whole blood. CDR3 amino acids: CASILDSQEQETQYF. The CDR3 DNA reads TGTGCCAGCATCCTGGACAGCCAAGAACAAGAGACCCAGTACTTC.